This TCR beta chain was captured in a study of T cell responses to AZD1222 COVID-19 vaccine. The ends lost 6 bases at V and 5 bases at J; junction bases unmatched: 5. CDR3 length: 15 residues. Germline values: CDR1 SNHLY, CDR2 FYNNEI. As for this clone: The antigen is unknown.

Study results and limitations: Without day 14 samples, only post-peak T cell repertoires were studied. Across spike, vaccine-associated CD4 TCRs were found, dominant at 160-218 and 743-854. Only a handful of individuals given AZD1222 were seropositive at baseline.

The method was immunoSEQ multiplex PCR; TCRdb's version includes in-frame clones alone and lacks a portion of them. Here the sample spans roughly 200,000 clones, about nine tenths being singletons. The source is an adult who received the AZD1222 COVID-19 vaccine. The sample consisted of peripheral blood, taken 28 days after the second AZD1222 dose. The chain combines TRBV2 with TRBJ1-3, with TRBD1 identical over 12 bases. CDR3 nucleotide sequence: TGTGCCAGCAGAGGGACAGGGGGCTGGAGAAACACCATATATTTT. This codes for CASRGTGGWRNTIYF.